In its sample, the clone carrying this T cell receptor (beta chain) was seen once. This sample is part of a study of blood T cell repertoires in COVID-19. Study context: PBMCs, B-cell-depleted T cells, or T cells were the source of the cDNA or gDNA that made up the material.

Assay used: immunoSEQ multiplex PCR; TCRdb lists only in-frame clones, some missing. The sample consists of fewer than 350,000 clones, 89% of them appearing once. Germline loops: CDR1 SGHTA, CDR2 FQGTGA. V lost 4 bases and J lost 1, with 16 bases in between. The CDR3 covers 16 residues. The chain carries TRBV7-3 and TRBJ1-2; a weak D match, TRBD1 (5 bases). The TCR sequence derives from a man aged 60 to 69 who had recovered from COVID-19. The sequenced sample was PBMCs or T cells enriched from blood (not recorded which). As DNA, the CDR3 is TGTGCCAGCAGCTCCACGCCGACAGTAGATAACTATGGCTACACCTTC. Protein product: CASSSTPTVDNYGYTF.